This T cell receptor (beta chain) was documented in a study of blood T cell repertoires in COVID-19. Sequenced by immunoSEQ multiplex PCR; TCRdb stores in-frame clones only, minus some. The sample yields 200,000 to 250,000 clones, roughly 81% seen once. The germline V and J ends were trimmed by 4 bases and 4 bases, with 10 bases remaining between them. Germline loops: CDR1 MDHEN, CDR2 SYDVKM. The CDR3 is 13 amino acids. Of note for this clone: The sample has other DNA sequences that encode this CDR3 too.

The V gene is TRBV28, the J gene TRBJ1-2; the D gene is possibly TRBD1 (5 bases). This receptor was taken from a woman aged 50 to 60 with active or convalescent COVID-19. The sample consisted of peripheral blood. CDR3 coding DNA: TGTGCCAGCAGTTGGGGCCAGTCCTATGGCTACACCTTC. Residues: CASSWGQSYGYTF.